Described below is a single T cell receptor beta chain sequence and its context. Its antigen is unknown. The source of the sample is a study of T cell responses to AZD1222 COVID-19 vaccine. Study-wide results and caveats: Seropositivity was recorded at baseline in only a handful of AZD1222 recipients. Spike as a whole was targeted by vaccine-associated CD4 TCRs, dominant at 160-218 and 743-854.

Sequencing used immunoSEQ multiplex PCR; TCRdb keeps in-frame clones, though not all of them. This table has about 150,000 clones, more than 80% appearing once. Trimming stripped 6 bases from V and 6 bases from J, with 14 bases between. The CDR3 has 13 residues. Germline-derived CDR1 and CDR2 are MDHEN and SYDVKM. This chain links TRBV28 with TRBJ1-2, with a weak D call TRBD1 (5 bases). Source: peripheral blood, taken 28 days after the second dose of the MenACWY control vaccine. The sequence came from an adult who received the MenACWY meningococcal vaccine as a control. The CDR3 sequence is CASRGGFADGYTF. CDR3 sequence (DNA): TGTGCCAGCAGGGGGGGGTTTGCCGATGGCTACACCTTC.